This TCR beta chain was profiled in a study of cytomegalovirus exposure and HLA in healthy donors (dated by TCRdb to about 2017). A note on the overall study: In an earlier analysis of under 750 of the donors, about 260 Gb of sequence data and roughly 100 million unique TCR beta sequences from about 190 million T cells were reported. Donor age, sex, ethnicity and CMV serostatus were collected together with the repertoire data. Class I and class II HLA loci were covered by the typing at four-digit resolution. A later analysis re-analyzed previously published TCR beta repertoires from about 600 donors and added high-resolution HLA genotyping to study TCR occurrence patterns. A later genetic analysis took genome-wide SNP genotypes for 398 of the 666 donors and used that subset as a discovery cohort. The study was designed to test whether signatures of past pathogen exposure could be identified by cataloging public T cell receptors. Roughly 5 DR-DQ haplotypes were treated as single units for association and clustering because of strong linkage in the cohort. Among the approximately 430 genotyped donors, approximately 81% belonged to the genetic ancestry cluster associated with self-reported Caucasian donors. The number of typed donors differed by locus: about 620-640 for A, B, C, DRB1 and DQB1; roughly 510 for DQA1; approximately 600 for DPA1; and 400 to 480 for DPB1. The T cell repertoires of under 700 subjects were profiled by immunosequencing and related to cytomegalovirus serostatus. Every repertoire in the discovery cohort had been generated on one and the same sequencing platform. To decide whether each TCR beta V gene segment behaved as functional or pseudogenic, an earlier analysis of some 540 of the donors relied on high-throughput TCR beta sequencing. Among roughly 400 genotyped donors of the cohort, an average of roughly 230,000 unique TCR beta nucleotide sequences was sequenced per donor, of which approximately 19% were non-productive. Rather than using new phenotypic data, the later analysis identified candidate immune exposures from TCR beta sequences and from how often those sequences occurred across donors. An early release covering roughly 580 HLA-typed donors comprised roughly 300 gigabases of sequencing data and approximately 80 million unique TCR sequences. In addition to the first cohort of around 670 subjects, a separate validation cohort of some 120 different subjects was used. The study combined high-throughput TCR immunosequencing, statistical association of individual TCRs with disease status, and machine learning to predict cytomegalovirus infection status.

Libraries came from the immunoSEQ multiplex PCR assay. A mixture of 60 forward primers for TCR Vbeta segments and 13 reverse primers for TCR Jbeta segments was used in the multiplex PCR. Amplification of the CDR3 region of rearranged TCR beta genes was performed with a multiplex PCR assay on genomic DNA. Amplified TCR beta libraries were sequenced as 87-base-pair reads on the Illumina HiSeq System. Processing in the source paper ran as follows. A later analysis tallied roughly 80 million unique TCR beta chains across the 550 to 850 repertoires, and about 10 million of those chains were shared by two or more donors. Raw reads were error-corrected and collapsed into unique sequences by a nearest-neighbor algorithm in which closely related sequences were merged to remove PCR and sequencing errors. CDR3 sequences were aligned to IMGT reference sequences to assign V, D and J gene segments. For a sequence to be retained, a match of at least six nucleotides to both a V gene segment and a J gene segment was required. A rearrangement counted as productive if the CDR3 had no stop codons and remained in frame with V and J, and every other rearrangement counted as non-productive. Following IMGT convention, CDR3 was defined as the stretch from the second conserved V-encoded cysteine up to the conserved J-encoded phenylalanine. The earlier analysis of some 540 of the donors excluded any sequence lacking an unambiguous match to a single V gene segment. An earlier analysis of under 750 of the donors called V segments functional above 56.7% productive rearrangements and segregating when the between-donor standard deviation exceeded 5%. A statistical classification framework was built for diagnosing cytomegalovirus status from the catalog of TCR beta chain sequences. In a later analysis, V and J genes were assigned by comparing TCR nucleotide sequences against IMGT/GENE-DB human TR gene sequences. In a later analysis, CDR3 sequences and most-parsimonious VDJ recombination scenarios were assigned using the TCRdist pipeline. In a later analysis, each TCR beta chain was defined by its CDR3 amino acid sequence together with its V-gene family, and reads without a unique V-gene family were excluded. As a way to deal with suspected cross-contamination and a sequencing artifact, a later analysis dropped 450 to 600 nucleotide sequences that were highly shared and had low generation probability. In a later analysis, a clonal expansion index for each public chain was calculated from normalized within-repertoire ranks of inferred template counts. Generation probabilities in a later analysis came from a VDJ recombination model fitted to out-of-frame rearrangements, and those results were checked against IGoR. In a later analysis, TCR-TCR, TCR-HLA and TCR-CMV co-occurrence was scored with hypergeometric tests, and a repertoire-size bias correction was applied to TCR pairs. To estimate false discovery rates, a later analysis permuted the HLA or CMV assignments 20 times. In a later analysis, co-occurring TCRs were grouped using DBSCAN, with TCRdist sequence similarity added in when clustering inside HLA-allele-positive subsets. Repertoires with fewer than 30,000 or more than 120,000 public chains, plus five repertoires with anomalous nucleotide sharing, were excluded from co-occurrence clustering. This is the immuneACCESS table as TCRdb keeps it, with only in-frame sequences that have V and J called. A part of the clones is gone; compared with another copy, unresolved V genes explain less than half, and the rest is unexplained. D and trimming were read from the DNA, whereas the V and J calls and clone size are those reported in that table. This sample gives about 87,000 clones in total; about 68% of them show up just once. Of the sample, approximately 20% is held by the ten largest clones.

The paper's findings and limits, for the study overall: Because some donors lacked HLA typing at each locus, the association tests relied only on the typed subset. At a false discovery rate of 0.05, a later analysis linked 16,951 TCR beta sequences to specific HLA alleles. In a later analysis, TCR association rates were found to vary across HLA loci, with the most associated TCRs seen for DRB1 alleles and the fewest for HLA-C alleles. The study gave a list of under 200 TCR beta chains associated with cytomegalovirus. Broadly in line with IMGT annotations, most TCR beta V segments showed up in productive rearrangements about 87% or about 30% of the time in an earlier analysis of approximately 640 of the donors. The classifier was reported to diagnose cytomegalovirus status with high specificity and sensitivity in both the original and validation cohorts. The sequencing pipeline was judged likely to have produced a cluster of highly shared sequence variants as a technical artifact. According to a later analysis, parvovirus B19, influenza, CMV and Epstein-Barr virus appeared linked to several top co-occurrence clusters. In this cohort, only TCR beta chains were sequenced, and detectable features were limited by the absence of alpha or paired-chain data. The authors suggested that the approach could potentially be extended to other disease states and immunological phenotypes. According to a later analysis, most CMV-associated TCR beta chains appeared to be HLA-restricted, and the HLA associations seemed to be driven largely by CMV exposure. In a later analysis, HLA-associated TCR beta chains showed more clonal expansion and lower generation probabilities than non-associated chains that were equally common. Roughly uniform sequencing depth across donors was assumed in presence/absence analyses, although this assumption may not hold. When HLA alleles, especially DR and DQ, strongly co-occurred, TCR associations were difficult to assign to individual alleles. While some public TCRs were present in many individuals, most TCR sequences turned up only very rarely across donors. A later genetic analysis associated a missense DCLRE1C variant with V-gene and J-gene trimming of TCR beta chains, and an independent cohort replicated the association. CMV serostatus was the only immune exposure information available for the cohort. Linkage disequilibrium might explain the correlated functional status among segregating V segments, but an unknown experimental factor could not be ruled out. A further reported finding was that TCR beta sequences accurately predicted the HLA-A and HLA-B alleles for most subjects in the first cohort. A few of the identified cytomegalovirus-associated TCR beta chains were confirmed in vitro to be specific for cytomegalovirus antigens. The 87-base-pair reads could not distinguish some IMGT-functional V segments, including TRBV6-2 and TRBV6-3, so those segments were excluded. According to a later genetic analysis, donors in an Asian-associated ancestry cluster had fewer N-insertions in productive TCRs than the approximately 670-donor mean. Seventeen rarely observed V segments, including chromosome 9 orphons, were excluded from the earlier analysis of several hundred of the donors because counts were too low.

Remarks on this clone: The antigen it binds to is not known. The input lacks base qualities; no much larger clone sits a single base away.

The cohort was made up of 500 to 800 healthy bone marrow donors. At the time of sampling, all cohort members were nominally healthy, though unrecorded immune exposures were likely present. The donor was CMV seropositive and belonged to the group of around 300 seropositive cohort members. A peripheral blood sample was collected from each donor, and TCR beta sequencing was performed on peripheral blood mononuclear cells. The Qiagen DNeasy Blood Extraction Kit was used to extract genomic DNA from the blood cell samples. Trimmed from V: 5 bases; trimmed from J: 5 bases; junction bases lacking a gene match: 11. The CDR3 measures 14 amino acids from cysteine to phenylalanine. Just CDR3 DNA is preserved here, 42 bases in frame from base 1. Via the germline V gene (reference sequence), CDR1 is GTSNPN and CDR2 SVGIG.

What was sequenced was PBMCs. The rearrangement joined TRBV30 to TRBJ2-7; TRBD2 fits 8 bases in the junction. The source of this sequence is a man in his thirties or forties in good health and CMV-seropositive. CDR3 reads: CAWFDDGRAHEQYF. The base sequence is TGTGCCTGGTTCGACGACGGGAGGGCCCACGAGCAGTACTTC.